The entry that follows covers one TCR beta chain sequence. Its antigen is unknown. TCRdb keeps only in-frame clones here, not all; method: immunoSEQ multiplex PCR. The profile shows more than 90,000 clones, 75% to 85% of them singletons. Relapses following autologous stem cell transplantation were seen in all patients, with brentuximab vedotin exposure varying. This specimen belongs to a study of PD-1 blockade in classical Hodgkin lymphoma. Study-level points and caveats: Relative to healthy donors, newly diagnosed patients reportedly had lower baseline TCR diversity, which was reported as lower still in relapsed/refractory patients.

Germline V CDR1 and CDR2: SGHAT, FQDESV (reference sequence). The CDR3 covers 16 residues. Deletions cut 5 bases from V and 1 base from J, with 17 bases between. The receptor was derived from a human donor with classical Hodgkin lymphoma. The chain uses TRBV11-1 and TRBJ2-5; D may be TRBD1 (6 bases). Sequencing used peripheral blood mononuclear cells (PBMCs), obtained before the second cycle of nivolumab. CDR3 DNA sequence: TGTGCCAGCAGCCAGGCCCCGAACAGGGCCCAAGAGACCCAGTACTTC. It encodes CASSQAPNRAQETQYF. Full variable domain (rest looked up from reference TRBV11-1 and TRBJ2-5): EAEVAQSPRYKITEKSQAVAFWCDPISGHATLYWYRQILGQGPELLVQFQDESVVDDSQLPKDRFSAERLKGVDSTLKIQPAELGDSAMYLCASSQAPNRAQETQYFGPGTRLLVL.